The 16 T cell receptor beta chains presented below share a single source sample, sequenced in a study of control samples from healthy donors and cancer patients. The protocol was immunoSEQ multiplex PCR, while the TCRdb copy is restricted to in-frame clones and leaves out a portion. The table shows about 38,000 clones, with around four fifths occurring only once. The sample was PBMCs. The receptor set was obtained from a woman in her sixties or seventies with lung cancer.

The chain is built from TRBV5-4 and TRBJ2-7, with TRBD2 matching over 7 bases. This CDR3 contains 14 residues. Germline V lookup: CDR1 SGHNT, CDR2 YYREEE (reference sequence). The V segment lost 0 bases and the J segment 4 bases; nucleotides outside the gene matches: 4. The CDR3, as DNA: TGTGCCAGCAGCTTGGAGGCTAGCGGATACGAGCAGTACTTC. Residues: CASSLEASGYEQYF.

The chain couples TRBV11-2 to TRBJ2-3; 9 bases align to TRBD2. The CDR3 is made up of 19 amino acids. Trimming took 0 bases from V and 0 from J; bases not matched to a gene: 10. CDR1 is SGHAT and CDR2 is FQNNGV in the germline V gene. The DNA of the CDR3 is TGTGCCAGCAGCTTAGATTTCTGGGGACTAGCAGCTAGCACAGATACGCAGTATTTT. Residues: CASSLDFWGLAASTDTQYF. Variable domain in full (rest from reference TRBV11-2 and TRBJ2-3): EAGVAQSPRYKIIEKRQSVAFWCNPISGHATLYWYQQILGQGPKLLIQFQNNGVVDDSQLPKDRFSAERLKGVDSTLKIQPAKLEDSAVYLCASSLDFWGLAASTDTQYFGPGTRLTVL.

The V call is TRBV6-2 or TRBV6-3, the J call TRBJ1-4; D remains ambiguous. V lost 6 bases to trimming and J lost 7 bases, with 6 bases between them. Per germline, CDR1 MNHEY and CDR2 SVGEGT. There are 11 residues in the CDR3. The CDR3 coding sequence is TGTGCCAGCAGCATCTCTGAAAAACTGTTTTTT. Translating it yields CASSISEKLFF.

This clone was found a few times. The J gene is TRBJ1-2, the V gene TRBV7-9; D remains ambiguous. CDR1 is SEHNR, CDR2 FQNEAQ, per germline (reference sequence). The CDR3 runs to 15 residues. V was cut by 5 bases and J by 0 bases, with 13 bases left in between. The CDR3 bases are TGTGCCAGCAGCCGAGGAGGCTCCCCTAACTATGGCTACACCTTC. As protein: CASSRGGSPNYGYTF.

The rearrangement uses TRBV5-1 and TRBJ2-7; D is perhaps TRBD2 (5 bases). The germline V gene encodes CDR1 SGHRS and CDR2 YFSETQ. This CDR3 has 13 residues. Trimming took 2 bases from V and 4 from J, leaving 10 bases between them. The DNA of the CDR3 is TGCGCCAGCAGCTTAGGGAGCTTATACGAGCAGTACTTC. It translates to CASSLGSLYEQYF.

This clone is labeled medium-sized. The sample has other DNA sequences that encode this CDR3 too. The V gene is TRBV6-4, the J gene TRBJ1-1; 7 nucleotides agree with TRBD1. Germline V gives CDR1 MRHNA, CDR2 SNTAGT. CDR3 length: 13 amino acids. J gave up 5 bases and V 3 bases, and 3 bases lay outside the gene matches. The CDR3 DNA reads as TGTGCCAGCAGTGATTTGACAGGGACTGAAGCTTTCTTT. This codes for CASSDLTGTEAFF.

The CDR3 nucleotides are TGTGCCAGCAGCCAAGGGCCCGGGTACCAAGAGACCCAGTACTTC. Translated: CASSQGPGYQETQYF. J is TRBJ2-5 and V is TRBV3-1 (or the pseudogene TRBV3-2), with D unresolved. Germline assignment: CDR1 LGHDT and CDR2 YNNKEL (reference sequence). The CDR3 is 15 amino acids. Trimming shortened V by 1 base and J by 0 bases, and 9 bases separated the two germline ends.

The J gene is TRBJ1-3, the V gene TRBV18, with 9 bases identical to TRBD1. The length of the CDR3 is 16 residues. The germline V gene has CDR1 KGHSH and CDR2 LQKENI. The ends lost 2 bases at V and 2 bases at J; junction bases unmatched: 4. Here the CDR3 reads CASSPVTGGAGNTIYF. CDR3 nucleotides: TGTGCCAGCTCACCAGTCACAGGGGGCGCTGGAAACACCATATATTTT.

The chain employs TRBV18 and TRBJ2-7; D not certain. CDR1 KGHSH and CDR2 LQKENI come from the germline V gene. The CDR3 totals 13 residues. V lost 3 bases and J lost 6, with 12 bases in between. CDR3 in DNA: TGTGCCAGCTCACCGATCGGCCGCGGCGAGCAGTACTTC. Its translation is CASSPIGRGEQYF.

This chain connects TRBV6-1 to TRBJ1-2; TRBD1 is a possible D gene (5 bases). The CDR3 has 16 amino acids. V was cut by 3 bases and J by 3 bases, with 17 bases left in between. The germline V gene encodes CDR1 MNHNS and CDR2 SASEGT. The CDR3 bases are TGTGCCAGCAGTGATAAGAGGGCAGGGATGGACTATGGCTACACCTTC. Translating it yields CASSDKRAGMDYGYTF.

CDR3 coding DNA: TGTGCCAGCAGGTCCTCTGGGGCCAACGTCCTGACTTTC. Translation: CASRSSGANVLTF. The V call is TRBV12-3 or TRBV12-4, the J call TRBJ2-6; D gene ambiguous. The CDR3 extends over 13 amino acids. V was clipped by 6 bases and J by 0 bases, with 3 bases between them.

This chain joins TRBV4-1 and TRBJ1-2; the match to TRBD1 covers 8 bases. Germline V gene sequence: CDR1 MGHRA, CDR2 YSYEKL. V trimming: 4 bases; J trimming: 8 bases; junction bases outside the gene matches: 12. The length of the CDR3 is 15 residues. CDR3 bases: TGCGCCAGCAGCCGGACAGGGCCATCTCCGCAGGGCTACACCTTC. Residues: CASSRTGPSPQGYTF.

The J gene is TRBJ2-3, the V gene TRBV29-1; 9 bases are a match to TRBD2. The CDR3 consists of 14 residues. Germline CDR1 is SQVTM and CDR2 is ANQGSEA. J was trimmed by 4 bases and V by 4 bases; bases with no gene match: 6. DNA of the CDR3: TGCAGCGTTGCCCCTAGCGGGAATGCAGATACGCAGTATTTT. This sequence encodes CSVAPSGNADTQYF.

DNA of the CDR3: TGTGCCAGTCGAGAGGGAGGGTACAATGAGCAGTTCTTC. Translated: CASREGGYNEQFF. The chain couples TRBV19 to TRBJ2-1; 7 nucleotides align to TRBD2. The CDR3 is made up of 13 amino acids. The V gene's germline CDR1 is LNHDA and CDR2 SQIVND (reference sequence). V was clipped by 8 bases and J by 4 bases; unmatched bases: 5.

The chain links TRBV11-2 to TRBJ2-5, with D tentatively TRBD2 (6 bases). The CDR3 has 15 residues. Trimming stripped 5 bases from V and 7 bases from J, with 20 bases between. Germline CDR1 is SGHAT and CDR2 is FQNNGV. The CDR3 protein is CASSPGWGGVVTQYF. The CDR3, as DNA: TGTGCCAGCAGCCCTGGCTGGGGAGGAGTTGTGACCCAGTACTTC.

V and J are TRBV6-1 and TRBJ2-7; either TRBD1 or TRBD2 may fit D (5 bases each). The germline gives CDR1 MNHNS, CDR2 SASEGT. The CDR3 is 17 residues long. V dropped 2 bases and J dropped 4 bases, with 21 bases sitting between them. The CDR3 loop is CASSEMYGTGNRYEQYF. CDR3 DNA sequence: TGTGCCAGCAGTGAAATGTACGGGACGGGCAACAGGTACGAGCAGTACTTC.